Listed below are T cell receptor beta chains from one sample, sequenced in a study of T cell repertoires in cytomegalovirus infection. TCRdb re-called the reads through MiXCR, storing one row per CDR3 protein. The table lists 180,000 or so distinct CDR3 sequences, approximately 18% of them singletons. Specimen: CD8+ T cells from PBMCs. These receptors were obtained from a human donor in good health (CMV status not recorded). Some clones in this sample may be carry-over from other donors' samples. Both conserved end residues are part of each CDR3. Fields, in order: J gene, V gene, clone size, D gene, CDR3 length, CDR3 DNA, CDR3 protein. D genes are given only for firm matches. Clone size is stated in some rows and not others, as once, few, many or a class when expanded.

TRBJ2-7 | TRBV7-9 | few | . | 14 | TGTGCCAGCAGCCCTAACCTTAGCCCCAACGAGCAGTACTTC | CASSPNLSPNEQYF
TRBJ2-5 | TRBV28 | . | TRBD1 | 15 | TGTGCCAGCAGGCGAAGGACAGGGGCGAAAGAGACCCAGTACTTC | CASRRRTGAKETQYF
TRBJ2-1 | TRBV7-2 | . | . | 14 | TGTGCCAGCAGCTTACCCGCGGGCGTCAATGAGCAGTTCTTC | CASSLPAGVNEQFF
TRBJ2-3 | TRBV4-1 | few | . | 16 | TGCGCCAGCAGCCACACCCAGGGGGGCTGGACAGATACGCAGTATTTT | CASSHTQGGWTDTQYF
TRBJ2-1 | TRBV5-6 | few | TRBD1 | 15 | TGTGCCAGCAGCGTCGGGACAGGCTCCTACAATGAGCAGTTCTTC | CASSVGTGSYNEQFF
TRBJ2-1 | TRBV7-9 | . | TRBD1 | 15 | TGTGCCAGCAGCTTACGGGACAGGGGTCACAATGAGCAGTTCTTC | CASSLRDRGHNEQFF
TRBJ1-5 | TRBV15 | . | . | 13 | TGTGCCACTAAAGGCCAGGGCAATCAGCCCCAGCATTTT | CATKGQGNQPQHF
TRBJ2-1 | TRBV6-2/TRBV6-3 | . | . | 16 | TGTGCCAGCAGTTACTCGAACCGGCAGGTCTTTTTTGAGCAGTTCTTC | CASSYSNRQVFFEQFF
TRBJ2-7 | TRBV14 | . | . | 13 | TGTGCCAGCAGCCACGGCAGAACCTACGAGCAGTACTTC | CASSHGRTYEQYF
TRBJ2-1 | TRBV7-3 | . | TRBD2 | 14 | TGTGCCAGCAGCTTGGTGGGGGGGGTCAATGAGCAGTTCTTC | CASSLVGGVNEQFF
TRBJ1-6 | TRBV20-1 | many | . | 15 | TGCAGTGCTGCTCTTTCCAGCTCCTATAATTCACCCCTCCACTTT | CSAALSSSYNSPLHF
TRBJ2-2 | TRBV20-1 | . | TRBD2 | 17 | TGCAGTGCCGCCGGGACTAGCGGGGGGATTAACACCGGGGAGCTGTTTTTT | CSAAGTSGGINTGELFF